Listed here are 21 T cell receptor beta chains from one sample, sequenced in a study of blood T cell repertoires in COVID-19 (dated by TCRdb to about 2020). The method behind the library was the immunoSEQ multiplex PCR assay. The table was pulled from immuneACCESS by TCRdb, which kept in-frame rearrangements only. Such tables lose some clones; where checked, under half of the loss comes from unresolved V genes, and the rest has no known cause. This sample comprises about 60,000 clones, about three quarters of them detected only once. More than 20% of the sample comes from the top ten. The specimen sequenced was peripheral blood. These receptors all come from a man between 45 and 60 years old with active or convalescent COVID-19.

J is TRBJ2-1 and V is TRBV9, with 8 bases aligning to TRBD1. This CDR3 has 14 amino acids. J lost 6 bases, V lost 3 bases, and 5 bases had no gene match. The germline V gene encodes CDR1 SGDLS and CDR2 YYNGEE. The CDR3: CASSENTGGNEQFF. The DNA for the CDR3 is TGTGCCAGCAGCGAAAATACAGGGGGCAATGAGCAGTTCTTC.

This sequence joins TRBV7-2 and TRBJ2-1, with 11 bases fitting TRBD2. CDR1 and CDR2 from the germline V gene are SGHTA and FQGNSA. The CDR3 is made up of 15 amino acids. The V gene end was trimmed by 2 bases and the J gene end by 5 bases; junction bases not matched to a gene: 2. The CDR3 nucleotides are TGTGCCAGCAGCTTACAGGGACTAGCGGACAATGAGCAGTTCTTC. It specifies CASSLQGLADNEQFF.

This clone is a singleton in its sample. The chain carries TRBV7-9 and TRBJ2-6; possible D gene TRBD2, 6 bases. CDR3 size: 14 residues. Germline V CDR1 and CDR2: SEHNR, FQNEAQ (reference sequence). The V end was cut by 11 bases, the J end by 0 bases, with 11 bases between. CDR3 bases: TGTGCCTTACGGGGGTTCTCTGGGGCCAACGTCCTGACTTTC. Protein: CALRGFSGANVLTF.

The chain uses TRBV14 and TRBJ2-1; weak D call: TRBD2 (5 bases). The V and J ends lost 0 bases and 3 bases respectively, with 12 bases between them. The CDR3 covers 16 residues. CDR1 and CDR2 from the germline V gene are SGHDN and FVKESK. CDR3 region: CASSQDRGRIYNEQFF. The DNA of the CDR3 is TGTGCCAGCAGCCAAGATCGTGGGAGAATCTACAATGAGCAGTTCTTC. The full variable domain, in which reference TRBV14 and TRBJ2-1 provide the parts outside the CDR3, is EAGVTQFPSHSVIEKGQTVTLRCDPISGHDNLYWYRRVMGKEIKFLLHFVKESKQDESGMPNNRFLAERTGGTYSTLKVQPAELEDSGVYFCASSQDRGRIYNEQFFGPGTRLTVL.

The V and J genes are TRBV7-9 and TRBJ2-3; 8 bases agree with TRBD2. V lost 5 bases, J lost 0 bases, and 7 bases stayed unmatched. This CDR3 contains 16 residues. From germline, CDR1 is SEHNR and CDR2 FQNEAQ (reference sequence). CDR3 sequence: CASSESLAVSTDTQYF. The CDR3 nucleotides are TGTGCCAGCAGCGAATCACTAGCGGTTAGCACAGATACGCAGTATTTT.

This sequence joins TRBV20-1 and TRBJ1-2; D is unclear. The CDR3 is 12 amino acids. The germline V gene has CDR1 DFQATT and CDR2 SNEGSKA (reference sequence). V lost 3 bases, J lost 4 bases, and 9 bases lay in between. As DNA, the CDR3 is TGCAGTGCTAGTGAAGCTTCCTATGGCTACACCTTC. Residues: CSASEASYGYTF.

The chain joins TRBV23-1 to TRBJ2-4; unclear D gene. TRBV23-1 is labeled an ORF, and its function is uncertain. The CDR3 runs 13 residues. V was pared by 4 bases and J by 1 base, with 5 bases between. The CDR3 sequence is CASSPPAKNIQYF. DNA of the CDR3: TGCGCCAGCAGTCCCCCTGCCAAAAACATTCAGTACTTC.

This chain links TRBV5-1 with TRBJ2-1; 9 positions agree with TRBD1. From germline, CDR1 is SGHRS and CDR2 YFSETQ. The CDR3 sequence is 18 residues long. J gave up 2 bases and V 5 bases, and 14 bases lay outside the gene matches. CDR3 bases: TGCGCCAGCAGTGGACAGGGGATGCCGGGGAGGACCTACAATGAGCAGTTCTTC. Translation gives CASSGQGMPGRTYNEQFF.

The chain uses TRBV7-9 and TRBJ2-1; 9 positions match TRBD1. This CDR3 comprises 16 residues. Germline-derived CDR1 and CDR2 are SEHNR and FQNEAQ (reference sequence). Trimming removed 2 bases from V and 5 bases from J; junction bases left unmatched: 7. CDR3 amino acids: CASSLLGQGSHNEQFF. The CDR3, as DNA: TGTGCCAGCAGCTTACTCGGACAGGGGTCCCACAATGAGCAGTTCTTC.

This clone was seen a handful of times. The gene calls are TRBV7-3 and TRBJ2-2; D not resolved. CDR3 length: 14 residues. The germline V gene has CDR1 SGHTA and CDR2 FQGTGA. V was pared by 1 base and J by 4 bases, with 7 bases between. This chain's CDR3 is CASSLRQGTGELFF. For the CDR3, the DNA is TGTGCCAGCAGCTTAAGACAAGGCACCGGGGAGCTGTTTTTT.

This chain connects TRBV3-1 (or the pseudogene TRBV3-2) to TRBJ1-2; D might be TRBD1 (6 bases). The CDR3 totals 16 residues. Trimming cost V 4 bases and J 4 bases, with 19 bases left between them. Germline CDR1 is LGHDT and CDR2 is YNNKEL (reference sequence). CDR3 residues: CASSRQQGSPSYGYTF. CDR3 nucleotides: TGTGCCAGCAGCCGACAACAGGGATCTCCCAGCTATGGCTACACCTTC.

The CDR3 region is CASSRTGVNGYTF. The DNA for the CDR3 is TGCGCCAGCAGTCGAACAGGAGTGAATGGCTACACCTTC. The V gene is TRBV5-1, the J gene TRBJ1-2, with D possibly TRBD1 on 5 matching bases. V lost 5 bases and J lost 6, with 14 bases in between. Germline CDR1 and CDR2: SGHRS and YFSETQ. This CDR3 region has 13 residues.

The chain combines TRBV2 with TRBJ1-6; TRBD1 matches at 8 bases. V lost 6 bases and J lost 10; bases outside the gene matches: 8. This CDR3 has 14 residues. CDR1 and CDR2 (germline): SNHLY, FYNNEI. The CDR3 DNA reads TGTGCCAGCAGACCTGGACAGGGATGGTCACCCCTCCACTTT. This sequence encodes CASRPGQGWSPLHF.

This clone has more than one count but fewer than ten. This chain links TRBV5-1 with TRBJ2-7; the D gene is possibly TRBD1 (5 bases). V was cut by 2 bases and J by 6 bases, with 9 bases left in between. Germline CDR1 reads SGHRS; CDR2 reads YFSETQ. There are 12 residues in the CDR3. The CDR3 region is CASSLAGPEQYF. The DNA for the CDR3 is TGCGCCAGCAGCTTAGCAGGGCCCGAGCAGTACTTC. The entire variable domain, with the rest obtained from reference TRBV5-1 and TRBJ2-7, is as follows: KAGVTQTPRYLIKTRGQQVTLSCSPISGHRSVSWYQQTPGQGLQFLFEYFSETQRNKGNFPGRFSGRQFSNSRSEMNVSTLELGDSALYLCASSLAGPEQYFGPGTRLTVT.

The rearrangement joins TRBV27 to TRBJ2-1; a possible D gene is TRBD2 (6 bases). V was pared by 2 bases and J by 7 bases, with 18 bases between. In germline, CDR1 is MNHEY, CDR2 SMNVEV (reference sequence). This CDR3 region has 16 residues. CDR3 nucleotides: TGTGCCAGCAGTTTAATCCAGCGGGCCCTTGGGAATGAGCAGTTCTTC. Translated: CASSLIQRALGNEQFF.

This chain connects TRBV11-2 to TRBJ2-2; 7 bases fit TRBD1. The ends lost 0 bases at V and 5 bases at J; junction bases unmatched: 6. CDR1 and CDR2 (germline): SGHAT, FQNNGV. CDR3 size: 16 residues. The CDR3 region has the DNA TGTGCCAGCAGCTTAGACCCGACAGGGTTGACCGGGGAGCTGTTTTTT. Translation: CASSLDPTGLTGELFF.

The chain links TRBV28 to TRBJ2-3, with a possible D match to TRBD2 (5 bases). The V end lost 7 bases, the J end lost 6 bases, and 14 bases lay between the germline ends. Germline V lookup: CDR1 MDHEN, CDR2 SYDVKM. The CDR3 contains 13 residues. CDR3 region: CASTSGKRDTQYF. The CDR3 DNA follows: TGTGCCAGCACTTCGGGAAAAAGGGATACGCAGTATTTT.

The chain uses TRBV12-3 or TRBV12-4 and TRBJ1-1; D unresolved. The V gene lost 0 bases and the J gene lost 11 bases, with 10 bases spanning the gap. The CDR3 is 12 amino acids. CDR3 residues: CASSLALRWAFF. The CDR3 region has the DNA TGTGCCAGCAGTTTAGCGCTGAGGTGGGCTTTCTTT.

The chain combines TRBV13 with TRBJ2-3; 9 bases agree with TRBD2. CDR3 length: 16 residues. The V gene end was trimmed by 2 bases and the J gene end by 4 bases; junction bases not matched to a gene: 7. CDR1 and CDR2 from the germline V gene are PRHDT and FYEKMQ (reference sequence). This CDR3 reads CASSLYLAGTPDTQYF. CDR3 nucleotide sequence: TGTGCCAGCAGCTTATACCTAGCGGGGACCCCAGATACGCAGTATTTT.

The chain uses TRBV30 and TRBJ1-4; D is ambiguous. Per germline, CDR1 GTSNPN and CDR2 SVGIG (reference sequence). This CDR3 contains 14 residues. V lost 0 bases and J 7 bases, leaving 12 bases between the germline ends. The CDR3 sequence is CAWSVTGTSEKLFF. CDR3 DNA: TGTGCCTGGAGTGTAACGGGAACGAGTGAAAAACTGTTTTTT.

The chain joins TRBV7-2 to TRBJ2-1; D is possibly TRBD2 (7 bases). Germline values: CDR1 SGHTA, CDR2 FQGNSA. Trimming cost V 4 bases and J 8 bases, with 18 bases left between them. The CDR3 has 15 amino acids. Here the CDR3 DNA reads TGTGCCAGCAGCTCACCGGGGGGCCCCCTGCATGAGCAGTTCTTC. This translates into CASSSPGGPLHEQFF.